This T cell receptor beta chain appears in the sequencing data of a study of T-cell memory formation after mild COVID-19. Study observations and caveats: Contracting clones localized mainly to CM and EM when CD4+ and mainly to EMRA when CD8+.

The authors produced TCR alpha and TCR beta cDNA libraries with sample barcodes and UMIs by 5'RACE using constant-segment primers. Each CDR3 protein gets one entry after TCRdb re-called the 5' RACE reads with MiXCR. This table has hundreds of thousands of distinct CDR3 sequences, 14% appearing once. This clonotype was seen many times. Its cognate antigen is unknown. Between the trimmed V and J ends, which lost 6 bases and 5 bases, there was a span of 16 bases. Germline-derived CDR1 and CDR2 are SGHTA and FQGTGA. CDR3 size: 15 residues. The chain has TRBV7-3 and TRBJ2-2; TRBD2 might be the D (5 bases). This TCR was sampled from a man between 18 and 29 years old who had mild COVID-19 (a few samples of this study predate the infection). Cell type and time point are not known. Sequencing was carried out using PBMCs or a T cell subset sorted from them (not recorded which). DNA for the CDR3: TGTGCCAGCAGTACCTCGGGAATCGGTACCGGGGAGCTGTTTTTT. Translated, it gives CASSTSGIGTGELFF.